The source of this T cell receptor beta chain is a study of shared clonotypes between healthy human individuals. Some clones are missing from TCRdb's copy, which holds only in-frame ones; the method was immunoSEQ multiplex PCR. Among hundreds of thousands of clones listed, about 97% were seen once. CDR3 length equals 14 residues. Trimming removed 4 bases at V and 2 bases at J, with 9 bases between. From germline, CDR1 is LNHDA and CDR2 SQIVND (reference sequence). There were only Caucasian adults among the donors, and all lived in Nashville, Tennessee. The receptor was isolated from a woman in her thirties in good health. Sample: naive CD4+ T cells sorted from blood. Stated subset: CD45RA+ positively selected. The chain links TRBV19 to TRBJ1-5, with D possibly TRBD1 on 5 matching bases. DNA of the CDR3: TGTGCCAGTAGTAGGGGCAGTGGCAATCAGCCCCAGCATTTT. Translating it yields CASSRGSGNQPQHF.